The 14 T cell receptor beta chains in this list originate from one sample, sequenced in a study of shared clonotypes between healthy human individuals. TCRdb's copy holds only in-frame clones and misses some; the assay was immunoSEQ multiplex PCR. The sample yields more than 600,000 clones, just over 90% seen once. Only CD45RO-negative cells positively selected for CCR7 counted as naive CD8 cells, so terminally differentiated effector memory CD45RA+ cells were excluded. The specimen sequenced was naive CD8+ T cells sorted from blood. Every receptor here comes from a man under 40 in good health.

This chain joins TRBV18 and TRBJ1-4, with a weak D call TRBD1 (5 bases). V dropped 2 bases and J dropped 2 bases, with 12 bases sitting between them. This CDR3 region has 16 residues. CDR1 is KGHSH and CDR2 is LQKENI in the germline V gene. This CDR3 reads CASSPSRGSTNEKLFF. The CDR3, as DNA: TGTGCCAGCTCACCATCAAGGGGTTCGACTAATGAAAAACTGTTTTTT.

J is TRBJ2-2 and V is TRBV7-8; TRBD1 matches 10 bases. From germline, CDR1 is SGHVS and CDR2 FQNEAQ. The V and J ends lost 4 bases and 6 bases, in that order; junction bases with no gene match: 8. There are 16 residues in the CDR3. Here the CDR3 reads CASSSRRQGAAGELFF. The CDR3 region has the DNA TGTGCCAGCAGCTCCCGTAGACAGGGGGCAGCCGGGGAGCTGTTTTTT. Full variable domain (rest looked up from reference TRBV7-8 and TRBJ2-2): GAGVSQSPRYKVAKRGQDVALRCDPISGHVSLFWYQQALGQGPEFLTYFQNEAQLDKSGLPSDRFFAERPEGSVSTLKIQRTQQEDSAVYLCASSSRRQGAAGELFFGEGSRLTVL.

The V call is TRBV5-4, the J call TRBJ2-7, with TRBD1 matching over 7 bases. There are 14 residues in the CDR3. CDR1 SGHNT and CDR2 YYREEE come from the germline V gene (reference sequence). V lost 4 bases to trimming and J lost 2 bases; unmatched junction nucleotides: 6. In DNA, the CDR3 is TGTGCCAGCAGCCCGAGGACAGGCACCTACGAGCAGTACTTC. Translation: CASSPRTGTYEQYF.

As regards this clone: Other nucleotide sequences from this sample produce the same CDR3. The chain uses TRBV29-1 and TRBJ2-7; 10 bases align to TRBD2. Germline CDR1 is SQVTM and CDR2 is ANQGSEA. The CDR3 is 13 residues long. Trimming cost V 4 bases and J 3 bases; bases outside gene matches: 3. CDR3 region: CSVVSSGSYEQYF. CDR3 DNA sequence: TGCAGCGTTGTTTCTAGCGGGAGCTACGAGCAGTACTTC.

Concerning this clone: This specimen includes other DNA sequences encoding the same CDR3. This rearrangement joins TRBV28 to TRBJ2-7, with D perhaps TRBD1 (5 bases). The germline V gene has CDR1 MDHEN and CDR2 SYDVKM. The CDR3 loop spans 12 amino acids. Trimming stripped 5 bases from V and 3 bases from J, with 8 bases between. Written as DNA, the CDR3 is TGTGCCAGCAGTCCAGACAGCTACGAGCAGTACTTC. It encodes CASSPDSYEQYF.

V is TRBV28 and J is TRBJ1-5; D is uncertain. The germline gives CDR1 MDHEN, CDR2 SYDVKM. The CDR3 contains 15 residues. The V end was cut by 0 bases, the J end by 3 bases, with 9 bases between. CDR3 in amino acids: CASSLWGIDNQPQHF. DNA of the CDR3: TGTGCCAGCAGTTTATGGGGGATCGACAATCAGCCCCAGCATTTT.

The chain couples TRBV28 to TRBJ1-4; 8 nucleotides match TRBD1. This CDR3 is built from 15 residues. CDR1 MDHEN and CDR2 SYDVKM come from the germline V gene. The J segment lost 8 bases and the V segment lost 6 bases, leaving 11 bases of the junction unmatched. This CDR3 reads CASSPGQDPREKLFF. Here the CDR3 DNA reads TGTGCCAGCAGCCCGGGACAGGACCCGCGGGAAAAACTGTTTTTT.

The genes are TRBV13 and TRBJ2-3; weak D call: TRBD2 (5 bases). Germline V lookup: CDR1 PRHDT, CDR2 FYEKMQ (reference sequence). The CDR3 runs 14 residues. V was cut by 2 bases and J by 6 bases, with 12 bases left in between. DNA for the CDR3: TGTGCCAGCAGCTTACTAGCCCCCCGGGATACGCAGTATTTT. Its protein is CASSLLAPRDTQYF.

The V gene is TRBV7-9, the J gene TRBJ2-2; D is ambiguous. With 5 bases removed from V and 0 bases from J, the gap between germline ends came to 10 bases. Germline V lookup: CDR1 SEHNR, CDR2 FQNEAQ (reference sequence). The CDR3 has 15 residues. CDR3 in DNA: TGTGCCAGCAGCCCAAAGAGGACGAACACCGGGGAGCTGTTTTTT. It is translated as CASSPKRTNTGELFF.

The genes are TRBV10-3 and TRBJ2-2, with D maybe TRBD1 (7 bases). The germline gives CDR1 ENHRY, CDR2 SYGVKD. Trimming removed 11 bases from V and 5 bases from J, with 12 bases in between. This CDR3 is 12 amino acids long. DNA for the CDR3: TGTGCCTCCCAGGGGGGTACCGGGGAGCTGTTTTTT. It yields the protein CASQGGTGELFF.

The CDR3 DNA is TGTGCCAGCGGCGAGTCGTGGAGCAGCACTGAAGCTTTCTTT. Translated, it gives CASGESWSSTEAFF. V usage is TRBV2 and J usage is TRBJ1-1; D gene uncertain. Germline-derived CDR1 and CDR2 are SNHLY and FYNNEI. The V gene lost 8 bases and the J gene lost 4 bases, with 17 bases spanning the gap. The CDR3 contains 14 residues. Full variable domain (rest looked up from reference TRBV2 and TRBJ1-1): EPEVTQTPSHQVTQMGQEVILRCVPISNHLYFYWYRQILGQKVEFLVSFYNNEISEKSEIFDDQFSVERPDGSNFTLKIRSTKLEDSAMYFCASGESWSSTEAFFGQGTRLTVV.

The gene calls are TRBV6-1 and TRBJ1-3; tentative D call: TRBD1 (5 bases). Germline CDR1 MNHNS, CDR2 SASEGT. Trimming removed 4 bases from V and 0 bases from J, with 16 bases in between. The CDR3 is 17 amino acids. The CDR3 bases are TGTGCCAGCAGTGGCCCCTGGGGGTATAGCTCTGGAAACACCATATATTTT. It specifies CASSGPWGYSSGNTIYF.

This clone appeared a single time. The rearrangement links TRBV13 to TRBJ2-7, with 9 bases that match TRBD1. V trimming: 0 bases; J trimming: 4 bases; junction bases outside the gene matches: 7. The CDR3 is made up of 16 amino acids. From germline, CDR1 is PRHDT and CDR2 FYEKMQ (reference sequence). CDR3 nucleotides: TGTGCCAGCAGCTTAGGCGGGGGACAGGGAGAGTACGAGCAGTACTTC. Translation gives CASSLGGGQGEYEQYF.

The chain links TRBV7-2 to TRBJ2-7; no definite D call. The CDR3 length is 13 residues. In germline, CDR1 is SGHTA, CDR2 FQGNSA. The V end lost 3 bases, the J end lost 2 bases, and 8 bases lay between the germline ends. The CDR3 DNA is TGTGCCAGCAGCTTCTCCGAAACCTACGAGCAGTACTTC. Translation gives CASSFSETYEQYF.